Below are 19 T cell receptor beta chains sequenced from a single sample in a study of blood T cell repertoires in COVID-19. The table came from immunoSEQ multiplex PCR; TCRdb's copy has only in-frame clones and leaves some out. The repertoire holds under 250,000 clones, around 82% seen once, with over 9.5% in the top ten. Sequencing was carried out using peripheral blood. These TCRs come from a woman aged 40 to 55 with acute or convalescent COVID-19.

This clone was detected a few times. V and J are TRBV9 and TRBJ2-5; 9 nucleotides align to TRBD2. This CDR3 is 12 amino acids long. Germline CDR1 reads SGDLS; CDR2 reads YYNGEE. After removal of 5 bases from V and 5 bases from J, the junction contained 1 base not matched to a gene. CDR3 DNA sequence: TGTGCCAGCAGTCTAGCGGGGGAGACCCAGTACTTC. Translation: CASSLAGETQYF.

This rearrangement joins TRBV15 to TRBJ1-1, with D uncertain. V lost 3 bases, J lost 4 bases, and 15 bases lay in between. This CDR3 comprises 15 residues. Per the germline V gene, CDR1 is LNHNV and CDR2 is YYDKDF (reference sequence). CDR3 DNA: TGTGCCACCAGCAGTCACGTAGGCGGAGGCACTGAAGCTTTCTTT. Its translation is CATSSHVGGGTEAFF.

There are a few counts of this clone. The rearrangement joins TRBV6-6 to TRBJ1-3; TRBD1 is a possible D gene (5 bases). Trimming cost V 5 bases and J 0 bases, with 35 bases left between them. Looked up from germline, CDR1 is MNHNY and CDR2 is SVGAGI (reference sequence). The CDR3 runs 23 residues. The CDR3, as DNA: TGTGCCAGCAGTCGGATACACCGCAAGGGCACACCCAGGGCCTCTGTCTCTGGAAACACCATATATTTT. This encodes CASSRIHRKGTPRASVSGNTIYF.

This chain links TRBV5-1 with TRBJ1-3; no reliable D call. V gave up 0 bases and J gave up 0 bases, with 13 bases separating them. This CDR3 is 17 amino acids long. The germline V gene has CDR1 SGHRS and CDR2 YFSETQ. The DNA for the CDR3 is TGCGCCAGCAGCTTGGTCAGCCTACGGAGCTCTGGAAACACCATATATTTT. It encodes CASSLVSLRSSGNTIYF.

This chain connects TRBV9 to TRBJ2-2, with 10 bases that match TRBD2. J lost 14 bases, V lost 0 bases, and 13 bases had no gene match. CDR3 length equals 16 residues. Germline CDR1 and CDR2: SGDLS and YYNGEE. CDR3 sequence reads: CASSVVALAGAPALFF. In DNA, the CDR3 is TGTGCCAGCAGCGTAGTAGCTCTAGCGGGGGCCCCAGCTCTGTTTTTT.

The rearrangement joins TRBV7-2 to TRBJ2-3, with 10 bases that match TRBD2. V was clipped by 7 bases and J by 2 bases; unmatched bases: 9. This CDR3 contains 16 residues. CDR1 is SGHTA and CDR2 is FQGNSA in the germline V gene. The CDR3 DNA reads TGTGCCAGCATGCCACTAGCGGGAATTCCCACAGATACGCAGTATTTT. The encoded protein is CASMPLAGIPTDTQYF.

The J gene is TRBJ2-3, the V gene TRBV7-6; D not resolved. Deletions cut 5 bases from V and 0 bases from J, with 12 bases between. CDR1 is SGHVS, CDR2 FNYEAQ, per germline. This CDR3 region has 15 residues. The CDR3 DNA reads TGTGCCAGCAGCATGAGCTCTCCGAGCACAGATACGCAGTATTTT. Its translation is CASSMSSPSTDTQYF.

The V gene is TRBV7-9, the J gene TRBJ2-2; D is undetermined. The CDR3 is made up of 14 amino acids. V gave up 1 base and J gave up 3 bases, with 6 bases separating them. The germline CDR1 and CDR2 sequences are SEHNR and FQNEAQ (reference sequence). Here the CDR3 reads CASSLGGYTGELFF. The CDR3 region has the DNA TGTGCCAGCAGCTTAGGAGGCTACACCGGGGAGCTGTTTTTT. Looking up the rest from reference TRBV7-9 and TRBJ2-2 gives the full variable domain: DTGVSQNPRHKITKRGQNVTFRCDPISEHNRLYWYRQTLGQGPEFLTYFQNEAQLEKSRLLSDRFSAERPKGSFSTLEIQRTEQGDSAMYLCASSLGGYTGELFFGEGSRLTVL.

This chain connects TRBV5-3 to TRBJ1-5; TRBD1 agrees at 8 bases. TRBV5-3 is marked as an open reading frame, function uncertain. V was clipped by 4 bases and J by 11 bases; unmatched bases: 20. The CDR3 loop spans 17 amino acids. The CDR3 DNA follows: TGTGCCAGAAGCCCCGGGTGCGACAGGGGTCACCCCGGAGCCCAGCATTTT. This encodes CARSPGCDRGHPGAQHF.

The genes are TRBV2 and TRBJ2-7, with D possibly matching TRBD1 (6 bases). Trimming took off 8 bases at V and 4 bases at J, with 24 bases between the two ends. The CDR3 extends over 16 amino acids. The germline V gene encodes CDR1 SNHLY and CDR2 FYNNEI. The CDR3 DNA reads TGTGCCAGCGGAAGGAGCACAGGGATCTTAAGTTACGAGCAGTACTTC. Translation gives CASGRSTGILSYEQYF. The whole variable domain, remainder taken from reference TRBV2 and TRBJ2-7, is EPEVTQTPSHQVTQMGQEVILRCVPISNHLYFYWYRQILGQKVEFLVSFYNNEISEKSEIFDDQFSVERPDGSNFTLKIRSTKLEDSAMYFCASGRSTGILSYEQYFGPGTRLTVT.

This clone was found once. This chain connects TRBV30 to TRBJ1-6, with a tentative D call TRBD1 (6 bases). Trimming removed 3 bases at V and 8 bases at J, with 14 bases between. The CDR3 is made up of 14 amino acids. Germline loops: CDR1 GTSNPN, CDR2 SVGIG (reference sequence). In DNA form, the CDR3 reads TGTGCCTGGAGGGAAAAAAACAGGGATTCACCCCTCCACTTT. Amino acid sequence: CAWREKNRDSPLHF.

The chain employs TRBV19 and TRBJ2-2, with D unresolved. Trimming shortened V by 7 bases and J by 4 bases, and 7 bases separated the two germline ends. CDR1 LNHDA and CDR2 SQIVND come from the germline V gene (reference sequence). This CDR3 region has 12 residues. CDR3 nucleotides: TGTGCCAGTACCCCACTCACCGGGGAGCTGTTTTTT. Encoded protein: CASTPLTGELFF. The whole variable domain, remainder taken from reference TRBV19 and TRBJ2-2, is DGGITQSPKYLFRKEGQNVTLSCEQNLNHDAMYWYRQDPGQGLRLIYYSQIVNDFQKGDIAEGYSVSREKKESFPLTVTSAQKNPTAFYLCASTPLTGELFFGEGSRLTVL.

CDR3: CAISVASGSSNEQFF. DNA of the CDR3: TGTGCCATCAGTGTTGCTAGCGGGAGCTCAAATGAGCAGTTCTTC. This chain uses TRBV10-3 with TRBJ2-1; TRBD2 agrees at 10 bases. Germline values: CDR1 ENHRY, CDR2 SYGVKD. CDR3 length: 15 amino acids. V trimming: 4 bases; J trimming: 7 bases; junction bases outside the gene matches: 7.

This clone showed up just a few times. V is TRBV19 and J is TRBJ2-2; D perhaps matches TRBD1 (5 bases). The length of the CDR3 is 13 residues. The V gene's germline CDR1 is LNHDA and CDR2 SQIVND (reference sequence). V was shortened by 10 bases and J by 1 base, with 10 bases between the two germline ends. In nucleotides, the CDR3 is TGTGCCACCTCGACAGTGAACACCGGGGAGCTGTTTTTT. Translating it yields CATSTVNTGELFF.

The CDR3 region is CASSLTSGGADEQFF. DNA of the CDR3: TGTGCCAGCAGCTTGACTAGCGGGGGGGCCGATGAGCAGTTCTTC. This chain links TRBV7-8 with TRBJ2-1, with 14 bases lining up with TRBD2. The V and J ends lost 3 bases and 8 bases, in that order; junction bases with no gene match: 3. The germline gives CDR1 SGHVS, CDR2 FQNEAQ. This CDR3 has 15 amino acids.

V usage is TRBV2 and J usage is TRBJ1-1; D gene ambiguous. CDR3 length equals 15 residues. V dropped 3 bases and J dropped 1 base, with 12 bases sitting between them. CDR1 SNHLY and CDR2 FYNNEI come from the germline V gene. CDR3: CASSERAGRNTEAFF. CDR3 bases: TGTGCCAGCAGTGAGCGTGCGGGCCGGAACACTGAAGCTTTCTTT. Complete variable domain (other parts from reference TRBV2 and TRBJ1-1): EPEVTQTPSHQVTQMGQEVILRCVPISNHLYFYWYRQILGQKVEFLVSFYNNEISEKSEIFDDQFSVERPDGSNFTLKIRSTKLEDSAMYFCASSERAGRNTEAFFGQGTRLTVV.

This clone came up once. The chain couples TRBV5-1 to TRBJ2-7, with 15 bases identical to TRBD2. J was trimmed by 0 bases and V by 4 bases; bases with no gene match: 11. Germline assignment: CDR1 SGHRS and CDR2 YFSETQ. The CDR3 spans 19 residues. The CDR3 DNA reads TGCGCCAGCAGCCGTTCAACGGGACTAGCGGGGGGTTTCTCCTACGAGCAGTACTTC. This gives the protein CASSRSTGLAGGFSYEQYF.

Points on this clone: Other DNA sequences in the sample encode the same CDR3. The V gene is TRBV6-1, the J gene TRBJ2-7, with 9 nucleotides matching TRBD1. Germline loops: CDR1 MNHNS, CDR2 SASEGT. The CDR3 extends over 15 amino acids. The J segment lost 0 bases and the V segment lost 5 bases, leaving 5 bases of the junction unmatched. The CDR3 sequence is CASSPGTGFSYEQYF. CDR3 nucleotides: TGTGCCAGCAGTCCCGGGACAGGGTTCTCCTACGAGCAGTACTTC.

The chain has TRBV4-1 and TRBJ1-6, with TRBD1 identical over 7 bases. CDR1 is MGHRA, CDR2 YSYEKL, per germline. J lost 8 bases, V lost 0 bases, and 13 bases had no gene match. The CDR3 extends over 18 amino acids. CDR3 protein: CASSQDEEQGLMYSPLHF. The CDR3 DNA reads TGCGCCAGCAGCCAAGATGAAGAACAGGGGCTAATGTATTCACCCCTCCACTTT.